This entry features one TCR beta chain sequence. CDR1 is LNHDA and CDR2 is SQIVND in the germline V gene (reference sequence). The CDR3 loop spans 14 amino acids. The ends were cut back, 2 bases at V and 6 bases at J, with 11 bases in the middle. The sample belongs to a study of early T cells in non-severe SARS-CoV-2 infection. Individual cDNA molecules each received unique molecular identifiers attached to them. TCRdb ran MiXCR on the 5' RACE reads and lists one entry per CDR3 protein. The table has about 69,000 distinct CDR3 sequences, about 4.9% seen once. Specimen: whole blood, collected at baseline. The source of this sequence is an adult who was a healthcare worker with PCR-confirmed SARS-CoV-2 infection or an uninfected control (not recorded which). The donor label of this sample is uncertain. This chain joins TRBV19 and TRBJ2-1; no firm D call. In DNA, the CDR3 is TGTGCCAGTAGTATAAGGGTTTGGGGCAATGAGCAGTTCTTC. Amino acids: CASSIRVWGNEQFF.